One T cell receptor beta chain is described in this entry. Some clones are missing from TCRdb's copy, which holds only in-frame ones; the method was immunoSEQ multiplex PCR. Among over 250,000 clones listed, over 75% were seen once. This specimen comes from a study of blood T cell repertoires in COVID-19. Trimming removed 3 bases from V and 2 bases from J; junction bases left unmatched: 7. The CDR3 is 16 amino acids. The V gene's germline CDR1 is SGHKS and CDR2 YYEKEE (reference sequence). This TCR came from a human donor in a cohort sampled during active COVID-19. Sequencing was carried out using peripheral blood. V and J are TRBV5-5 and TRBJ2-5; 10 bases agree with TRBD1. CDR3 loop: CASSSGTGVKQETQYF. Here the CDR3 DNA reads TGTGCCAGCAGCTCCGGGACAGGGGTTAAACAAGAGACCCAGTACTTC. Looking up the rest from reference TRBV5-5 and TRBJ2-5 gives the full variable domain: DAGVTQSPTHLIKTRGQQVTLRCSPISGHKSVSWYQQVLGQGPQFIFQYYEKEERGRGNFPDRFSARQFPNYSSELNVNALLLGDSALYLCASSSGTGVKQETQYFGPGTRLLVL.